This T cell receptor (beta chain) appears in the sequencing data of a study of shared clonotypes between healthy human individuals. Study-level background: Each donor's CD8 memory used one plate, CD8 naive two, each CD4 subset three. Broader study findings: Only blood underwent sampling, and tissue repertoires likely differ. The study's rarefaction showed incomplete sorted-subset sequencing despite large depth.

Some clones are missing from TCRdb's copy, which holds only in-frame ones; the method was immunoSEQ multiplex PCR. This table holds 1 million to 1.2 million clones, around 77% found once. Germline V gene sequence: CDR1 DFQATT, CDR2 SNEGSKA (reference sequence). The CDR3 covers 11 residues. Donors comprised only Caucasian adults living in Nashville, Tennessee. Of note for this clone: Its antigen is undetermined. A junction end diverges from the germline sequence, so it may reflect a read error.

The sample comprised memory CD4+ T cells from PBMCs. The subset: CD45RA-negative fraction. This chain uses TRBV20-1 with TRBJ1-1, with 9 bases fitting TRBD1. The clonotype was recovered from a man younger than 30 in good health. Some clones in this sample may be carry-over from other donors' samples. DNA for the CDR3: TGCAGTGCCCGGGACAGGGCGTTTTCCCTGTTT. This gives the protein CSARDRAFSLF.